This T cell receptor beta chain originates from a study of T cell responses to AZD1222 COVID-19 vaccine. Notes on the study in general: Only five or six individuals given AZD1222 were seropositive at baseline. After two AZD1222 doses, spike-specific TCR breadth and depth rose versus day 0. Epitopes outside B.1.351 and B.1.1.7 mutated regions reportedly drew nearly half of spike TCRs. Donors, mostly white British, included more females; clonal diversity was possibly underestimated.

In its sample, this clone was seen once. The antigen is undetermined. Generated by immunoSEQ multiplex PCR, the TCRdb table keeps only in-frame clones and is missing some. In the table there are 150,000 to 200,000 clones, approximately 89% of which are singletons. The CDR3 runs 13 residues. Trimming took 9 bases from V and 6 from J; bases not matched to a gene: 11. CDR1 and CDR2 (germline): MDHEN, SYDVKM. This chain uses TRBV28 with TRBJ2-7; TRBD2 matches at 7 bases. Source: peripheral blood, taken on day 0 of AZD1222 vaccination. This receptor was identified in an adult in good health. CDR3: CASLGAGEVEQYF. The CDR3 DNA reads TGTGCCAGTCTAGGGGCGGGGGAAGTCGAGCAGTACTTC.